Below, 21 T cell receptor beta chains from the same sample are listed, as sequenced in a study of cytomegalovirus exposure and HLA in healthy donors. This PCR relied on a set of 60 Vbeta primers and 13 Jbeta primers. Libraries were prepared by immunoSEQ multiplex PCR; TCRdb keeps only in-frame clonotypes and omits some of them. This sample yields fewer than 150,000 clones, of which 60% to 85% are seen a single time; 3.1% belongs to the top ten. Material for sequencing was PBMCs. The receptors originated from a man aged 30 to 39 in good health and CMV-seronegative.

The rearrangement links TRBV10-3 to TRBJ1-1; 8 bases map to TRBD1. Losses at the gene ends were 10 bases for V and 2 bases for J; bases not matched to a gene: 3. Germline CDR1 and CDR2: ENHRY and SYGVKD. This CDR3 comprises 12 residues. The DNA for the CDR3 is TGTGCCACCCAGGGGGCTAACACTGAAGCTTTCTTT. Translating it yields CATQGANTEAFF.

The rearrangement joins TRBV29-1 to TRBJ2-1; TRBD2 agrees at 15 bases. V shed 7 bases, J shed 8 bases, and the junction held 12 bases outside the gene matches. The germline gives CDR1 SQVTM, CDR2 ANQGSEA. The CDR3 covers 16 residues. CDR3 DNA sequence: TGCAGCGGCAAAGGACTAGCGGGAGGGCCCTCGTATGAGCAGTTCTTC. It yields the protein CSGKGLAGGPSYEQFF.

The V and J genes are TRBV20-1 and TRBJ1-1; D unclear. V shed 1 base and J shed 5 bases, with 5 bases lying between them. The germline gives CDR1 DFQATT, CDR2 SNEGSKA (reference sequence). The CDR3 totals 11 residues. The CDR3, as DNA: TGCAGTGCTAGAGGAGTTACTGAAGCTTTCTTT. This codes for CSARGVTEAFF.

The chain is built from TRBV29-1 and TRBJ1-2, with a possible D match to TRBD1 (5 bases). Per the germline V gene, CDR1 is SQVTM and CDR2 is ANQGSEA. The CDR3 covers 12 residues. Trimming removed 3 bases from V and 7 bases from J, with 12 bases in between. The CDR3 coding sequence is TGCAGCGTTGACGTCGTTCAGGGTGGCTACACCTTC. This translates into CSVDVVQGGYTF.

J is TRBJ2-1 and V is TRBV4-1; 16 nucleotides line up with TRBD2. The CDR3 totals 20 residues. With V trimmed by 3 bases and J by 9 bases, 17 bases remained unmatched. Germline values: CDR1 MGHRA, CDR2 YSYEKL. CDR3 sequence: CASSHPGLAGGPGLVGEQFF. The CDR3 DNA sequence: TGCGCCAGCAGCCACCCGGGACTAGCGGGAGGGCCGGGATTGGTCGGTGAGCAGTTCTTC.

The rearrangement links TRBV30 to TRBJ2-7; D uncertain. There are 15 residues in the CDR3. V lost 4 bases, J lost 1 base, and 17 bases lay in between. From germline, CDR1 is GTSNPN and CDR2 SVGIG (reference sequence). The DNA for the CDR3 is TGTGCCTGGACCCCTGACTCTCTTGCGTCCTACGAGCAGTACTTC. Translating gives CAWTPDSLASYEQYF.

The J gene is TRBJ2-1, the V gene TRBV7-9; D possibly corresponds to TRBD1 (6 bases). The CDR3 spans 16 residues. The V gene lost 5 bases and the J gene lost 8 bases, with 22 bases spanning the gap. Germline V gives CDR1 SEHNR, CDR2 FQNEAQ (reference sequence). The CDR3 loop reads CASSVSGQGLGDEQFF. CDR3 sequence (DNA): TGTGCCAGCAGCGTTTCGGGGCAGGGGTTAGGTGATGAGCAGTTCTTC.

The CDR3 is CASSLQGLANNEQFF. DNA of the CDR3: TGTGCCAGCAGCTTACAGGGACTAGCGAACAATGAGCAGTTCTTC. The chain links TRBV7-3 to TRBJ2-1, with 10 bases lining up with TRBD2. The CDR3 is made up of 15 amino acids. CDR1 and CDR2 from the germline V gene are SGHTA and FQGTGA. The V and J ends lost 2 bases and 5 bases, in that order; junction bases with no gene match: 3.

The chain joins TRBV5-1 to TRBJ2-5, with 11 bases fitting TRBD1. The ends lost 2 bases at V and 2 bases at J; junction bases unmatched: 5. The CDR3 consists of 16 residues. Germline CDR1 reads SGHRS; CDR2 reads YFSETQ. CDR3 protein: CASSLSGTGGQETQYF. Here the CDR3 DNA reads TGCGCCAGCAGCTTATCCGGGACAGGGGGGCAAGAGACCCAGTACTTC.

The chain is built from TRBV5-1 and TRBJ1-2, with D possibly being TRBD1 (5 bases). The CDR3 runs to 14 residues. Germline assignment: CDR1 SGHRS and CDR2 YFSETQ. V lost 0 bases, J lost 14 bases, and 20 bases lay in between. Written as DNA, the CDR3 is TGCGCCAGCAGCTTGGGTACTTACGGCGGGGGAATTACCTTC. Its protein is CASSLGTYGGGITF.

The chain uses TRBV6-6 and TRBJ2-3; D is possibly TRBD1 (5 bases). CDR3 size: 13 residues. Trimming cost V 6 bases and J 2 bases, with 9 bases left between them. Germline values: CDR1 MNHNY, CDR2 SVGAGI (reference sequence). The CDR3 loop is CASSPQDTDTQYF. As DNA, the CDR3 is TGTGCCAGCAGCCCACAGGACACAGATACGCAGTATTTT.

This chain joins TRBV28 and TRBJ2-7, with 13 positions matching TRBD2. This CDR3 has 17 residues. With 2 bases clipped from V and 2 bases from J, the junction kept 6 bases outside the gene matches. In germline, CDR1 is MDHEN, CDR2 SYDVKM. The CDR3 region has the DNA TGTGCCAGCAGTTTACTGGGACTAGCGGGATCCCCCTACGAGCAGTACTTC. As protein: CASSLLGLAGSPYEQYF. The whole variable domain, remainder taken from reference TRBV28 and TRBJ2-7, is DVKVTQSSRYLVKRTGEKVFLECVQDMDHENMFWYRQDPGLGLRLIYFSYDVKMKEKGDIPEGYSVSREKKERFSLILESASTNQTSMYLCASSLLGLAGSPYEQYFGPGTRLTVT.

This sequence joins TRBV10-3 and TRBJ1-2; D perhaps matches TRBD1 (6 bases). Germline assignment: CDR1 ENHRY and CDR2 SYGVKD. V was pared by 6 bases and J by 2 bases, with 13 bases between. This CDR3 is 14 amino acids long. DNA of the CDR3: TGTGCCATCAGGGGGGACACCCAGAACTATGGCTACACCTTC. It translates to CAIRGDTQNYGYTF.

Points on this clone: The identical CDR3 is also encoded by other nucleotide sequences in the sample. V gene TRBV19 combines with J gene TRBJ1-5, with D unclear. Trimming took 3 bases from V and 4 from J, leaving 7 bases between them. The CDR3 loop spans 13 amino acids. Germline V gene sequence: CDR1 LNHDA, CDR2 SQIVND (reference sequence). The CDR3 region has the DNA TGTGCCAGTAGTATTGCGGGTAATCAGCCCCAGCATTTT. Its translation: CASSIAGNQPQHF.

The V gene is TRBV5-1, the J gene TRBJ2-7; D possibly corresponds to TRBD2 (6 bases). V lost 0 bases and J 3 bases, leaving 13 bases between the germline ends. Germline V gene data show CDR1 as SGHRS and CDR2 as YFSETQ. This CDR3 is built from 15 residues. The CDR3: CASSLATGADYEQYF. In nucleotides, the CDR3 is TGCGCCAGCAGCTTGGCCACGGGAGCGGACTACGAGCAGTACTTC. Looking up the rest from reference TRBV5-1 and TRBJ2-7 gives the full variable domain: KAGVTQTPRYLIKTRGQQVTLSCSPISGHRSVSWYQQTPGQGLQFLFEYFSETQRNKGNFPGRFSGRQFSNSRSEMNVSTLELGDSALYLCASSLATGADYEQYFGPGTRLTVT.

The chain has TRBV15 and TRBJ1-6; a possible D gene is TRBD1 (6 bases). Trimming shortened V by 3 bases and J by 9 bases, and 15 bases separated the two germline ends. This CDR3 region has 15 residues. Germline CDR1 reads LNHNV; CDR2 reads YYDKDF (reference sequence). The CDR3 here is CATSRSRDTSSPLHF. The CDR3 region has the DNA TGTGCCACCAGCAGGAGCCGGGACACCAGTTCACCCCTCCACTTT.

In this sample, this clone turned up once. Other DNA sequences in the sample encode the same CDR3. The chain uses TRBV28 and TRBJ1-5; D call uncertain. Germline V gene lookup returns CDR1 MDHEN and CDR2 SYDVKM. The V end lost 5 bases, the J end lost 6 bases, and 8 bases lay between the germline ends. The CDR3 runs 12 residues. CDR3 sequence: CASSPGGQPQHF. The CDR3 DNA is TGTGCCAGCAGTCCGGGTGGTCAGCCCCAGCATTTT.

The rearrangement links TRBV18 to TRBJ1-1, with TRBD1 matching over 8 bases. This CDR3 contains 14 residues. Germline CDR1 reads KGHSH; CDR2 reads LQKENI. The junction had 8 bases not matched to a gene; V was cut back by 4 bases and J by 7 bases. The CDR3 nucleotides read TGTGCCAGCTCACTACCTGCAGGGGGCGATGAAGCTTTCTTT. Protein: CASSLPAGGDEAFF.

The rearrangement links TRBV9 to TRBJ2-3; possible D gene TRBD2, 5 bases. The CDR3 extends over 16 amino acids. With 2 bases removed from V and 7 bases from J, the gap between germline ends came to 20 bases. The germline V gene encodes CDR1 SGDLS and CDR2 YYNGEE. The CDR3, as DNA: TGTGCCAGCAGCGTCCCGTGGGGAGATAGCCGAAATACGCAGTATTTT. It codes for CASSVPWGDSRNTQYF.

The chain is built from TRBV21-1 and TRBJ1-4. TRBV21-1 has pseudogene status. The CDR3 covers 14 residues. The CDR3 region is CASSKESWRGVLFF. In nucleotides, the CDR3 is TGTGCCAGCAGCAAAGAGAGCTGGAGGGGTGTACTGTTTTTT.

V and J are TRBV21-1 and TRBJ1-4. TRBV21-1 is an annotated pseudogene. The CDR3 has 18 amino acids. CDR3: CASSKVLIRRTLNEKLFF. The CDR3 bases are TGTGCCAGCAGCAAAGTATTAATTCGGAGGACCCTTAATGAAAAACTGTTTTTT.